This is a list of T cell receptor beta chains from one sample in a study of cytomegalovirus exposure and HLA in healthy donors. The table came from immunoSEQ multiplex PCR; TCRdb's copy has only in-frame clones and leaves some out. The sample consists of approximately 150,000 clones, 75% to 85% of them appearing once. The sample consisted of PBMCs. The receptors come from a woman aged 50 to 60 in good health and CMV-seronegative. Both conserved end residues are part of each CDR3. D genes are given only for firm matches. Clone sizes are given selectively: once, few, many, or a class where the clone is expanded.

>TRBD2|TRBJ2-3|once|TRBV7-3
TGTGCCAGCAGCTTGGCGGGGGGGCCTCCAGATACGCAGTATTTT
CASSLAGGPPDTQYF
>-|TRBJ1-2|-|TRBV30
TGTGCCTGGATACAGGGTCGATATGGCTACACCTTC
CAWIQGRYGYTF
>TRBD2|TRBJ2-7|-|TRBV19
TGTGCCAGTAGTTCCCAGGGCGGGGGCTACGAGCAGTACTTC
CASSSQGGGYEQYF
>-|TRBJ1-6|-|TRBV6-6
TGTGCCAGCAGTTCGCGCCTAAATTCACCCCTCCACTTT
CASSSRLNSPLHF
>TRBD2|TRBJ2-3|-|TRBV5-1
TGCGCCAGCAGCTCCCAGGATAGCGGGGGGGCGAGGACGCAGTATTTT
CASSSQDSGGARTQYF
>-|TRBJ1-1|-|TRBV5-4
TGTGCCAGCAGCTTGGAACCGGGGGACACTGAAGCTTTCTTT
CASSLEPGDTEAFF
>TRBD1|TRBJ1-2|-|TRBV2
TGTGCCAGCAGTCGGACAGGACATGGCTACACCTTC
CASSRTGHGYTF
>-|TRBJ1-2|-|TRBV10-1
TGCGCCAGCCATATACCCGACAGCTATGGCTACACCTTC
CASHIPDSYGYTF
>-|TRBJ2-1|once|TRBV27
TGTGCCAGCAGTTTATCACCAGGGGCGGCCTACAATGAGCAGTTCTTC
CASSLSPGAAYNEQFF
>TRBD1|TRBJ1-4|few|TRBV4-1
TGCGCCAGCAGACAAGACAGGGTCGAGGCAACTAATGAAAAACTGTTTTTT
CASRQDRVEATNEKLFF